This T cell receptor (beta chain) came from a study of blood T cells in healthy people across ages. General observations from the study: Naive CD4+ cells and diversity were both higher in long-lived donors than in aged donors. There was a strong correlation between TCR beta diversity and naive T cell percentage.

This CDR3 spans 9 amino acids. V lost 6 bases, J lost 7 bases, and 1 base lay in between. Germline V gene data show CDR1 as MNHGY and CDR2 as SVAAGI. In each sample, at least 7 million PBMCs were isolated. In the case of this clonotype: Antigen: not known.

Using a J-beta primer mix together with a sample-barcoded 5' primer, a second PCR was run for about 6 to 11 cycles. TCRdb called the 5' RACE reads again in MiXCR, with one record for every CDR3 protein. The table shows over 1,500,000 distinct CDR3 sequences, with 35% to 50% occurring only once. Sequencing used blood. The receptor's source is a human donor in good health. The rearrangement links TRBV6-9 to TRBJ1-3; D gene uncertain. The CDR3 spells CASRNTIYF. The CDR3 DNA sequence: TGTGCCAGCAGGAACACCATATATTTT.